This T cell receptor beta chain appears in the sequencing data of a study of T cell repertoires in cytomegalovirus infection (dated by TCRdb to about 2019). Concerning the study at large: Alongside well-studied HLA-B-restricted epitopes, the peptide stimulations were aimed at recently identified HLA-C-restricted CMV epitopes, whose presentation resists viral immunomodulation. Donor HLA type was relevant to the analysis, as public TCR beta signatures indicated carriage of CMV infection together with the matching HLA type. The paper's findings and limits, for the study overall: In both this cohort and an independent roughly 350-donor cohort, the cumulative frequency of public TCR beta family members distinguished carriers of CMV infection plus the relevant HLA type. The ex vivo response was dominated by HLA-C-restricted CMV-specific TCR beta clonotypes, which also provided the single most frequent clonotype in two of eight donors.

Per the publication, the treatment or condition label means: in vitro stimulation with specific CMV peptide epitopes to enrich CMV-specific T cells. Sequenced on an Illumina HiSeq 1500. TCRdb reran the public reads through fastp at Q25 and MiXCR, keeping productive beta chains. A single entry per CDR3 protein holds the most common genes and DNA from its merged rows. This sample gives around 78,000 distinct CDR3 sequences in total; around 42% of them show up just once. Together, the top ten hold over 90% of the sample. The CDR3, from cysteine to phenylalanine, totals 15 residues. Just the 45-base CDR3 DNA is kept, in frame starting at base 1. According to the germline V gene, CDR1 reads MNHEY and CDR2 reads SVGEGT. At the junction V is shortened by 2 bases and J by 6 bases, with 16 bases in between. This clonotype appeared a few times. Its recognized antigen is unknown. There are no base qualities to consult, and no much larger clone falls within one base.

This TCR was sampled from a human donor in good health (CMV status not recorded). Some clones in this sample may be carry-over from other donors' samples. This receptor chain uses TRBV6-2 or TRBV6-3 and TRBJ1-1; a weak D assignment points to TRBD1 (6 bases agree). The material was CD8+ T cells from cultured PBMCs, obtained from culture after CMV antigen stimulation. In nucleotides, the sequence is TGTGCCAGCAGTTACCCTAGGAGGGGGTTCCCTGAAGCTTTCTTT. Its protein is CASSYPRRGFPEAFF.